This T cell receptor (beta chain) was profiled in a study of blood T cell repertoires in COVID-19. Overall study context: The United States, Italy and Spain supplied acute and convalescent COVID-19 samples.

Trimming stripped 4 bases from V and 4 bases from J, with 10 bases between. The CDR3 is made up of 13 amino acids. Germline V gene data show CDR1 as KGHSH and CDR2 as LQKENI. As processed by the authors: Reference gene primers were amplified, and this amplification served to estimate nucleated cell counts. The table came from immunoSEQ multiplex PCR; TCRdb's copy has only in-frame clones and leaves some out. V, J and clone size reflect that table, while D and trimming were determined from the DNA. The sample includes approximately 190,000 clones, around 80% of them seen just once. The TCR sequence derives from a young man with active or convalescent COVID-19. The source material was peripheral blood. The chain is built from TRBV18 and TRBJ1-1; D is possibly TRBD1 (5 bases). The CDR3 nucleotides read TGTGCCAGCTCACGCGCCGGGGGCACTGAAGCTTTCTTT. It specifies CASSRAGGTEAFF.